Below, 25 T cell receptor beta chains from the same sample are listed, as sequenced in a study of blood T cell repertoires in COVID-19. This table comes from immunoSEQ multiplex PCR, and its TCRdb copy is limited to in-frame clones, with some not included. The repertoire holds 150,000 or so clones, about 86% seen once, with approximately 9.2% in the top ten. Material: PBMCs or T cells enriched from blood (not recorded which). Receptors originate from a man aged 45 to 65 who had recovered from COVID-19.

This sequence joins TRBV7-9 and TRBJ1-2, with TRBD1 matching 8 bases. CDR3 size: 17 residues. Trimming took 5 bases from V and 0 from J; bases not matched to a gene: 11. The germline CDR1 and CDR2 sequences are SEHNR and FQNEAQ (reference sequence). CDR3 nucleotide sequence: TGTGCCAGCAGCCAATCCGACAGGGGCCCAGCTAACTATGGCTACACCTTC. Translated: CASSQSDRGPANYGYTF.

The chain has TRBV18 and TRBJ2-1; TRBD2 aligns across 8 bases. The CDR3 contains 15 residues. CDR1 is KGHSH, CDR2 LQKENI, per germline. V was pared by 0 bases and J by 9 bases, with 7 bases of the junction left unmatched. The CDR3 coding sequence is TGTGCCAGCTCACCACCTAGCGGGGCCCCAGGTGAGCAGTTCTTC. Amino acids: CASSPPSGAPGEQFF.

The chain joins TRBV30 to TRBJ2-2, with 7 bases that match TRBD1. This CDR3 is 15 amino acids long. Germline V CDR1 and CDR2: GTSNPN, SVGIG (reference sequence). The J segment lost 0 bases and the V segment lost 2 bases, leaving 3 bases of the junction unmatched. CDR3 bases: TGTGCCTGGAGTCCCGGGACAGCGAACACCGGGGAGCTGTTTTTT. It yields the protein CAWSPGTANTGELFF.

The chain carries TRBV7-3 and TRBJ1-3; D remains ambiguous. CDR1 is SGHTA, CDR2 FQGTGA, per germline. This CDR3 spans 13 amino acids. Trimming pared 6 bases from V and 2 bases from J, leaving 8 bases between. The CDR3 DNA follows: TGTGCCAGCAGTTCAGATCCTGGAAACACCATATATTTT. As protein: CASSSDPGNTIYF.

The J gene is TRBJ1-1, the V gene TRBV10-2; D is possibly TRBD1 (5 bases). Trimming removed 4 bases at V and 6 bases at J, with 12 bases between. This CDR3 region has 13 residues. Germline V gene data show CDR1 as WSHSY and CDR2 as SAAADI. The CDR3 is CASSVGGGAEAFF. For the CDR3, the DNA is TGCGCCAGCAGTGTTGGGGGAGGTGCTGAAGCTTTCTTT.

The chain employs TRBV6-1 and TRBJ2-7; 8 nucleotides align to TRBD1. Germline V lookup: CDR1 MNHNS, CDR2 SASEGT. The CDR3 length is 14 residues. The V and J ends lost 2 bases and 7 bases, in that order; junction bases with no gene match: 7. CDR3 coding DNA: TGTGCCAGCAGTGAATGGGATGGGACAGGTGAGCAGTACTTC. It specifies CASSEWDGTGEQYF.

This clone was seen just once. The CDR3 DNA is TGCGCCAGCAGCCAAGACCTCACTAGCGGGGGGACCCGCACAGATACGCAGTATTTT. Translating gives CASSQDLTSGGTRTDTQYF. V usage is TRBV4-3 and J usage is TRBJ2-3; 12 nucleotides line up with TRBD2. The J segment lost 1 base and the V segment lost 0 bases, leaving 8 bases of the junction unmatched. In germline, CDR1 is LGHNA, CDR2 YSLEER. This CDR3 region has 19 residues.

The chain is built from TRBV19 and TRBJ1-4; D is uncertain. Trimming pared 3 bases from V and 8 bases from J, leaving 10 bases between. Germline V gene lookup returns CDR1 LNHDA and CDR2 SQIVND (reference sequence). CDR3 length: 13 residues. This chain's CDR3 is CASSIMSQEKLFF. DNA for the CDR3: TGTGCCAGTAGTATTATGTCCCAGGAAAAACTGTTTTTT. Complete variable domain (other parts from reference TRBV19 and TRBJ1-4): DGGITQSPKYLFRKEGQNVTLSCEQNLNHDAMYWYRQDPGQGLRLIYYSQIVNDFQKGDIAEGYSVSREKKESFPLTVTSAQKNPTAFYLCASSIMSQEKLFFGSGTQLSVL.

The V call is TRBV27, the J call TRBJ2-3; 8 positions agree with TRBD2. J gave up 0 bases and V 3 bases, and 5 bases lay outside the gene matches. Per germline, CDR1 MNHEY and CDR2 SMNVEV (reference sequence). The CDR3 length is 16 residues. CDR3 in DNA: TGTGCCAGCAGTTTCTTTGCGGGGGGAAGCACAGATACGCAGTATTTT. Translation: CASSFFAGGSTDTQYF.

The V call is TRBV3-1 (or the pseudogene TRBV3-2), the J call TRBJ2-1; a possible D gene is TRBD1 (6 bases). Between the trimmed V and J ends, which lost 3 bases and 6 bases, there was a span of 15 bases. The CDR3 is 15 residues long. Germline-derived CDR1 and CDR2 are LGHDT and YNNKEL (reference sequence). The CDR3 DNA reads as TGTGCCAGCAGCCAGGACAGCCTGTGGGGCAATGAGCAGTTCTTC. This translates into CASSQDSLWGNEQFF.

V gene TRBV18 combines with J gene TRBJ1-5; D possibly corresponds to TRBD1 (5 bases). This CDR3 has 15 residues. Germline CDR1 is KGHSH and CDR2 is LQKENI. The V gene lost 2 bases and the J gene lost 2 bases, with 10 bases spanning the gap. The CDR3 reads CASSPGRGGNQPQHF. The CDR3, as DNA: TGTGCCAGCTCACCAGGGAGGGGTGGCAATCAGCCCCAGCATTTT.

This rearrangement joins TRBV29-1 to TRBJ1-3, with D maybe TRBD1 (6 bases). The length of the CDR3 is 12 residues. Germline-derived CDR1 and CDR2 are SQVTM and ANQGSEA. Trimming stripped 3 bases from V and 10 bases from J, with 13 bases between. The CDR3 sequence is CSVETGDRTIYF. CDR3 sequence (DNA): TGCAGCGTTGAGACAGGAGATCGGACCATATATTTT.

The chain carries TRBV23-1 and TRBJ2-3; 10 bases are a match to TRBD1. TRBV23-1 is labeled an ORF, and its function is uncertain. The CDR3 covers 14 residues. Trimming took 8 bases from V and 6 from J; bases not matched to a gene: 8. In DNA form, the CDR3 reads TGCGCCAGCGCTCCGGGACAGGGGAGGGATACGCAGTATTTT. Amino acid sequence: CASAPGQGRDTQYF.

The chain couples TRBV19 to TRBJ2-3; D possibly corresponds to TRBD1 (5 bases). Trimming cost V 1 base and J 0 bases, with 8 bases left between them. The CDR3 spans 15 residues. The V gene's germline CDR1 is LNHDA and CDR2 SQIVND (reference sequence). CDR3 sequence: CASSIVPGSTDTQYF. For the CDR3, the DNA is TGTGCCAGTAGTATAGTACCAGGGAGCACAGATACGCAGTATTTT.

This rearrangement joins TRBV10-3 to TRBJ2-3, with 9 bases identical to TRBD2. J lost 2 bases, V lost 5 bases, and 5 bases had no gene match. Germline V gene lookup returns CDR1 ENHRY and CDR2 SYGVKD. The length of the CDR3 is 15 residues. For the CDR3, the DNA is TGTGCCATCAGTTACTTAGCGGGGGCCACAGATACGCAGTATTTT. Translating gives CAISYLAGATDTQYF.

The table lists this clone with a count of one. J is TRBJ2-1 and V is TRBV5-1; no clear D gene. Germline lookup yields CDR1 SGHRS and CDR2 YFSETQ. V shed 4 bases and J shed 6 bases, with 8 bases lying between them. This CDR3 is built from 12 residues. CDR3 region: CASSPVSNEQFF. CDR3 DNA sequence: TGCGCCAGCAGCCCAGTTTCCAATGAGCAGTTCTTC.

The rearrangement uses TRBV5-5 and TRBJ2-3; 9 bases are a match to TRBD2. Trimming took 2 bases from V and 0 from J; bases not matched to a gene: 4. This CDR3 is 16 amino acids long. CDR1 is SGHKS, CDR2 YYEKEE, per germline (reference sequence). The CDR3 sequence: CASSFISGGSTDTQYF. The CDR3, as DNA: TGTGCCAGCAGCTTTATTAGCGGGGGAAGCACAGATACGCAGTATTTT.

This sequence joins TRBV28 and TRBJ1-5; D perhaps matches TRBD1 (6 bases). Germline CDR1 and CDR2: MDHEN and SYDVKM. The CDR3 is 15 residues long. V gave up 1 base and J gave up 8 bases, with 15 bases separating them. As DNA, the CDR3 is TGTGCCAGCAGTTTATTCGCAGGGGCTTTGGAGCCCCAGCATTTT. It specifies CASSLFAGALEPQHF.

The chain has TRBV7-6 and TRBJ2-1; 8 bases map to TRBD2. Germline V gene sequence: CDR1 SGHVS, CDR2 FNYEAQ. After removal of 6 bases from V and 1 base from J, the junction contained 5 bases not matched to a gene. The CDR3 is 15 amino acids. CDR3 residues: CASRELAGSYNEQFF. For the CDR3, the DNA is TGTGCCAGCAGAGAATTAGCGGGGTCCTACAATGAGCAGTTCTTC.

This chain connects TRBV4-3 to TRBJ1-6; no clear D gene. Germline V gene sequence: CDR1 LGHNA, CDR2 YSLEER. Trimming left V 0 bases short and J 10 bases short, with 7 bases between. This CDR3 contains 13 residues. The DNA for the CDR3 is TGCGCCAGCAGCCAAGAGGCCCGATCACCCCTCCACTTT. Translated, it gives CASSQEARSPLHF.

This chain uses TRBV6-6 with TRBJ1-2; 9 nucleotides align to TRBD1. After removal of 4 bases from V and 3 bases from J, the junction contained 9 bases not matched to a gene. This CDR3 comprises 16 residues. From germline, CDR1 is MNHNY and CDR2 SVGAGI (reference sequence). CDR3 in amino acids: CASSSRQGERHYGYTF. In nucleotides, the CDR3 is TGTGCCAGCAGTTCCCGACAGGGGGAAAGGCACTATGGCTACACCTTC.

V is TRBV7-8 and J is TRBJ1-1; 7 nucleotides agree with TRBD1. Germline V lookup: CDR1 SGHVS, CDR2 FQNEAQ. With V trimmed by 5 bases and J by 4 bases, 13 bases remained unmatched. This CDR3 region has 16 residues. CDR3 nucleotide sequence: TGTGCCAGCAGCCCCCGACAGGGAGACCAAATCACTGAAGCTTTCTTT. Protein sequence: CASSPRQGDQITEAFF. The whole variable domain, filled in from reference TRBV7-8 and TRBJ1-1, reads GAGVSQSPRYKVAKRGQDVALRCDPISGHVSLFWYQQALGQGPEFLTYFQNEAQLDKSGLPSDRFFAERPEGSVSTLKIQRTQQEDSAVYLCASSPRQGDQITEAFFGQGTRLTVV.

The chain uses TRBV6-5 and TRBJ2-1, with 10 bases fitting TRBD2. CDR3 length: 15 amino acids. The germline V gene encodes CDR1 MNHEY and CDR2 SVGAGI. The J segment lost 9 bases and the V segment lost 4 bases, leaving 9 bases of the junction unmatched. This CDR3 reads CASSSSTSGEGEQFF. Written as DNA, the CDR3 is TGTGCCAGCAGTTCATCTACTAGCGGGGAGGGTGAGCAGTTCTTC.

The chain links TRBV2 to TRBJ1-5; 11 nucleotides match TRBD1. The CDR3 runs to 14 residues. The V segment lost 4 bases and the J segment 7 bases; nucleotides outside the gene matches: 3. CDR1 is SNHLY, CDR2 FYNNEI, per germline. This CDR3 reads CASSGTGGGQPQHF. DNA for the CDR3: TGTGCCAGCAGTGGGACAGGGGGCGGACAGCCCCAGCATTTT.

DNA for the CDR3: TGTGCCAGCAGTTTTTGGGGAGGACAGGGAATCGCCTACGAGCAGTACTTC. The encoded protein is CASSFWGGQGIAYEQYF. This sequence joins TRBV5-6 and TRBJ2-7; 8 nucleotides line up with TRBD1. Germline V gene lookup returns CDR1 SGHDT and CDR2 YYEEEE. This CDR3 comprises 17 residues. With 5 bases clipped from V and 2 bases from J, the junction kept 15 bases outside the gene matches.